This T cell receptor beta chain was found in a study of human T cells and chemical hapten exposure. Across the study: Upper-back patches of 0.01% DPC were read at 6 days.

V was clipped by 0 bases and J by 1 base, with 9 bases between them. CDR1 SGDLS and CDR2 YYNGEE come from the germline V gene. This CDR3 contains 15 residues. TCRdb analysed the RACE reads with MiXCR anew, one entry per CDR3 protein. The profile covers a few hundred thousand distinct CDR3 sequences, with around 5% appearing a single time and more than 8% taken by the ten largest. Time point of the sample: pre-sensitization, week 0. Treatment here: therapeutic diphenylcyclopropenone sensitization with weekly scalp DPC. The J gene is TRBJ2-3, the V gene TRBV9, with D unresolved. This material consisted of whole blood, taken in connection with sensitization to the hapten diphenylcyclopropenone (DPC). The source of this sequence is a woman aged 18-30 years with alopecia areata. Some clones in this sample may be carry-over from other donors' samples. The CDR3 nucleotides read TGTGCCAGCAGCGTAGATCCGGGCGGCACAGATACGCAGTATTTT. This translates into CASSVDPGGTDTQYF.